The clone carrying this TCR beta chain showed up just a few times. V lost 3 bases, J lost 7 bases, and 9 bases stayed unmatched. This CDR3 has 15 amino acids. The data are from a study of beta chain features in type 1 diabetes. Reverse transcription of all isolated RNA meant that expressed TCRB transcripts were sequenced. Libraries were prepared by immunoSEQ multiplex PCR; TCRdb keeps only in-frame clonotypes and omits some of them. The table includes over 700,000 clones, around a sixth detected once. The receptor's source is a woman between 18 and 29 years old in good health. The sequencing input was naive CD4+ T cells from blood. The chain joins TRBV23-1 to TRBJ1-1, with 9 positions matching TRBD1. TRBV23-1 is designated an ORF whose function remains uncertain. CDR3 in DNA: TGCGCCAGCAGTCAGCAAGGACAGGGGACTTTTGAAGCTTTCTTT. Residues: CASSQQGQGTFEAFF.